The T cell receptor (beta chain) under discussion was sequenced for a study of regulatory T cells in long-lasting Graves disease. V trimming: 3 bases; J trimming: 3 bases; junction bases outside the gene matches: 2. Germline CDR1 reads KGHSH; CDR2 reads LQKENI. This CDR3 has 14 residues. This clonotype was observed many times. The antigen is not known. Sequencing libraries for TCR beta were prepared with iRepertoire HTBI primers and Arm-PCR of CDR3 regions. TCRdb processed the multiplex PCR reads anew with MiXCR; each CDR3 protein has one entry. The profile shows 300,000 to 400,000 distinct CDR3 sequences, around 15% of them singletons. As for time point: newly diagnosed GD, antithyroid drugs for less than 3 months. PBMC-derived RNA was used for the TCR library. Study conclusions and caveats: Sample size, which was small, may have reduced accuracy. TRBV28, TRBJ1-2 and TRBJ2-5 emerged as the favored segments in persistent disease.

The genes are TRBV18 and TRBJ2-5, with TRBD2 identical over 9 bases. The source of this sequence is a female donor with Graves disease. Sample: peripheral blood mononuclear cells (PBMCs), taken at new diagnosis, from a patient treated with antithyroid drugs. The CDR3 DNA reads TGTGCCAGCTCACCGGGACTAGCCGAAGAGACCCAGTACTTC. Protein: CASSPGLAEETQYF.